The clone carrying this T cell receptor (beta chain) was found a few times. TCR beta CDR3 sequences were amplified from RNA transcripts. RT-PCR in the first round (using the HTBI primer set) targeted the TCR CDR3. MiXCR was run by TCRdb on the multiplex PCR reads, yielding one entry per CDR3 protein. The table records over 500,000 distinct CDR3 sequences, 14% of them present only once. These data are taken from a study of T cells in Graves' hyperthyroidism and ophthalmopathy. Germline V CDR1 and CDR2: DFQATT, SNEGSKA (reference sequence). Trimming stripped 6 bases from V and 4 bases from J, with 19 bases between. The CDR3 contains 15 residues. Each 10 ml fresh peripheral blood draw supplied the PBMCs.

The source is a woman aged 40 to 50 with Graves' hyperthyroidism. This rearrangement joins TRBV20-1 to TRBJ2-1, with a possible D match to TRBD2 (6 bases). The sequenced sample consisted of blood. DNA of the CDR3: TGCAGTGCCCCTCCGGCGACTAGAGTGTACAATGAGCAGTTCTTC. As protein: CSAPPATRVYNEQFF.